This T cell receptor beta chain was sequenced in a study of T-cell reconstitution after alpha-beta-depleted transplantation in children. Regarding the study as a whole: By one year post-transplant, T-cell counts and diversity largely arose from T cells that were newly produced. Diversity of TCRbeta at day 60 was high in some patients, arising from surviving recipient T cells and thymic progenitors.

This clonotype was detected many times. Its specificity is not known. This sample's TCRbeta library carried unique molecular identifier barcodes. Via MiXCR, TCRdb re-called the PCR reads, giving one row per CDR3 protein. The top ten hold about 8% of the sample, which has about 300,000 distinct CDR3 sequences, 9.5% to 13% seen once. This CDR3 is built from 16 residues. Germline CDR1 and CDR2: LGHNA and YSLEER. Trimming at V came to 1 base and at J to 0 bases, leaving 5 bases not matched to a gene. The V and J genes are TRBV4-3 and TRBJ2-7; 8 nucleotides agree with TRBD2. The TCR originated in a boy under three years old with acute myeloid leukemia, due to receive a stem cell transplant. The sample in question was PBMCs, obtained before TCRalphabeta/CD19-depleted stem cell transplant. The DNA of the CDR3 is TGCGCCAGCAGCCAAGGCCTAGCGGGCGCCTCCTACGAGCAGTACTTC. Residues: CASSQGLAGASYEQYF.